This TCR beta chain was captured by sequencing in a study of T cells after yellow fever vaccination. As for the study in general: Researchers used SMART-Seq v4 Ultra Low Input to prepare fractions that had low cell numbers.

Note on this clonotype: The target antigen is unknown.

General study findings and limits: Re-detected after boosting: most primary clones, around 97% of CD4 and roughly 88% of CD8. Within FACS-sorted repertoires, abundant clonotypes contaminating from the bulk population could be present. Peaking on day 5 versus 15, the secondary response was faster but weaker.

MiXCR, applied by TCRdb to the 5' RACE reads, yields one record per CDR3 protein. The profile shows about 300,000 distinct CDR3 sequences, around 4.1% of them singletons. This sequence was found in a man between 18 and 29 years old who received the YFV17D yellow fever vaccine. The sample in question was PBMCs, obtained 5 days after the yellow fever booster vaccination.

The DNA of the CDR3 is TGTGCCATCAGCGAGACCGGGACAGGGGGAGAGACCCAGTACTTC. This sequence encodes CAISETGTGGETQYF. This chain uses TRBV10-3 with TRBJ2-5, with TRBD1 matching 11 bases. Germline V gene sequence: CDR1 ENHRY, CDR2 SYGVKD. The CDR3 is made up of 15 amino acids. Trimming took 6 bases from V and 4 from J; bases not matched to a gene: 7.